A single sample gave rise to the 14 T cell receptor beta chains below, sequenced in a study of blood T cell repertoires in COVID-19. Repertoires were generated with immunoSEQ multiplex PCR, while TCRdb's copy carries only in-frame clones and drops some. Among under 100,000 clones listed, about nine tenths were seen once. Sequenced: peripheral blood. Receptors were obtained from a male donor with acute or convalescent COVID-19.

The chain is built from TRBV3-1 (or the pseudogene TRBV3-2) and TRBJ1-4; 9 nucleotides agree with TRBD1. Germline assignment: CDR1 LGHDT and CDR2 YNNKEL (reference sequence). J gave up 7 bases and V 3 bases, and 6 bases lay outside the gene matches. This CDR3 has 15 amino acids. For the CDR3, the DNA is TGTGCCAGCAGCCAGGGACAGGGAGTGGGTGAAAAACTGTTTTTT. Amino acids: CASSQGQGVGEKLFF.

The J gene is TRBJ1-1, the V gene TRBV30; D remains ambiguous. CDR1 and CDR2 from the germline V gene are GTSNPN and SVGIG (reference sequence). This CDR3 has 13 amino acids. Trimming left V 2 bases short and J 1 base short, with 8 bases between. This chain's CDR3 is CAWSRGGNTEAFF. CDR3 bases: TGTGCCTGGAGTCGCGGCGGGAACACTGAAGCTTTCTTT. Using reference TRBV30 and TRBJ1-1 for the parts outside the CDR3, the full variable domain is SQTIHQWPATLVQPVGSPLSLECTVEGTSNPNLYWYRQAAGRGLQLLFYSVGIGQISSEVPQNLSASRPQDRQFILSSKKLLLSDSGFYLCAWSRGGNTEAFFGQGTRLTVV.

The chain carries TRBV2 and TRBJ1-1; D is possibly TRBD1 (5 bases). This CDR3 spans 15 amino acids. Germline loops: CDR1 SNHLY, CDR2 FYNNEI. V was trimmed by 6 bases and J by 0 bases, leaving 14 bases between them. The CDR3 region has the DNA TGTGCCAGCAGGGGGACTGGTACAATGAACACTGAAGCTTTCTTT. Translation gives CASRGTGTMNTEAFF.

The chain carries TRBV7-6 and TRBJ1-3, with 7 positions matching TRBD1. V lost 0 bases and J lost 4; bases outside the gene matches: 6. The CDR3 totals 16 residues. Germline lookup yields CDR1 SGHVS and CDR2 FNYEAQ. CDR3 amino acids: CASSLAETGSGNTIYF. Here the CDR3 DNA reads TGTGCCAGCAGCTTAGCGGAGACAGGGTCCGGAAACACCATATATTTT. Full variable domain (remainder filled in from reference TRBV7-6 and TRBJ1-3): GAGVSQSPRYKVTKRGQDVALRCDPISGHVSLYWYRQALGQGPEFLTYFNYEAQQDKSGLPNDRFSAERPEGSISTLTIQRTEQRDSAMYRCASSLAETGSGNTIYFGEGSWLTVV.

This clone appeared a single time. The J gene is TRBJ1-1, the V gene TRBV9; the match to TRBD1 covers 7 bases. Trimming cost V 3 bases and J 6 bases; bases outside gene matches: 5. Germline-derived CDR1 and CDR2 are SGDLS and YYNGEE. The CDR3 totals 13 residues. The CDR3 DNA is TGTGCCAGCAGCGCGGGACAGACGGCTGAAGCTTTCTTT. As protein: CASSAGQTAEAFF. The complete variable domain, with remaining parts taken from reference TRBV9 and TRBJ1-1, reads DSGVTQTPKHLITATGQRVTLRCSPRSGDLSVYWYQQSLDQGLQFLIQYYNGEERAKGNILERFSAQQFPDLHSELNLSSLELGDSALYFCASSAGQTAEAFFGQGTRLTVV.

The chain has TRBV12-3 or TRBV12-4 and TRBJ2-7, with D unclear. Trimming shortened V by 3 bases and J by 3 bases, and 6 bases separated the two germline ends. The CDR3 consists of 12 residues. The CDR3 here is CASSFSGYEQYF. CDR3 nucleotides: TGTGCCAGCAGTTTCTCAGGCTACGAGCAGTACTTC.

This sequence joins TRBV27 and TRBJ1-2; TRBD1 agrees at 7 bases. Germline V gene sequence: CDR1 MNHEY, CDR2 SMNVEV (reference sequence). V lost 0 bases and J lost 7; bases outside the gene matches: 8. This CDR3 comprises 15 residues. CDR3 bases: TGTGCCAGCAGTTTATCGATGAGGGGGCGGGGTGGCTACACCTTC. Its protein product is CASSLSMRGRGGYTF.

The gene calls are TRBV10-3 and TRBJ1-1, with D uncertain. The V gene lost 10 bases and the J gene lost 6 bases, with 15 bases spanning the gap. The germline V gene encodes CDR1 ENHRY and CDR2 SYGVKD. This CDR3 region has 12 residues. CDR3 in amino acids: CATDDGGAEAFF. CDR3 bases: TGTGCCACCGATGATGGAGGAGCTGAAGCTTTCTTT.

The gene calls are TRBV18 and TRBJ2-5; TRBD1 agrees at 10 bases. Germline V gene lookup returns CDR1 KGHSH and CDR2 LQKENI. CDR3 length: 16 residues. V lost 4 bases to trimming and J lost 7 bases; unmatched junction nucleotides: 12. The DNA for the CDR3 is TGTGCCAGCTCACGGGATCGGACAGGGGGGCCGAGGACCCAGTACTTC. The encoded protein is CASSRDRTGGPRTQYF.

This clone turned up a few times. The genes are TRBV6-5 and TRBJ1-2, with 7 bases identical to TRBD1. Germline V gives CDR1 MNHEY, CDR2 SVGAGI. CDR3 length equals 14 residues. V lost 6 bases and J lost 4; bases outside the gene matches: 8. CDR3 DNA sequence: TGTGCCAGCAGCCCAACAGGGGTTACCTATGGCTACACCTTC. This translates into CASSPTGVTYGYTF.

This clone appeared once. This rearrangement joins TRBV2 to TRBJ1-5; weak D call: TRBD1 (5 bases). Trimming stripped 7 bases from V and 7 bases from J, with 14 bases between. The CDR3 is 13 residues long. Per the germline V gene, CDR1 is SNHLY and CDR2 is FYNNEI. The CDR3 sequence is CASKDTTTQPQHF. CDR3 coding DNA: TGTGCCAGCAAGGACACCACTACGCAGCCCCAGCATTTT.

The chain combines TRBV14 with TRBJ1-2; 7 nucleotides align to TRBD1. Germline V gives CDR1 SGHDN, CDR2 FVKESK. V gave up 4 bases and J gave up 8 bases; unmatched junction bases: 10. This CDR3 contains 14 residues. CDR3 in DNA: TGTGCCAGCAGCCCCATGGGACAGAAATGGGGCTACACCTTC. This codes for CASSPMGQKWGYTF. The full variable domain, its missing parts supplied by reference TRBV14 and TRBJ1-2, is EAGVTQFPSHSVIEKGQTVTLRCDPISGHDNLYWYRRVMGKEIKFLLHFVKESKQDESGMPNNRFLAERTGGTYSTLKVQPAELEDSGVYFCASSPMGQKWGYTFGSGTRLTVV.

J is TRBJ2-5 and V is TRBV29-1; the D gene is possibly TRBD1 (5 bases). In germline, CDR1 is SQVTM, CDR2 ANQGSEA. CDR3 length equals 13 residues. The ends were cut back, 1 base at V and 1 base at J, with 7 bases in the middle. The CDR3 DNA reads as TGCAGCGTTGAAGGGGGCCCCCAAGAGACCCAGTACTTC. It is translated as CSVEGGPQETQYF.

The chain carries TRBV3-1 (or the pseudogene TRBV3-2) and TRBJ2-7; weak D call: TRBD2 (5 bases). Germline values: CDR1 LGHDT, CDR2 YNNKEL (reference sequence). CDR3 size: 15 residues. V was clipped by 4 bases and J by 0 bases, with 13 bases between them. The CDR3 here is CASSPGVGNSYEQYF. The CDR3, as DNA: TGTGCCAGCAGCCCCGGGGTGGGCAACTCCTACGAGCAGTACTTC.